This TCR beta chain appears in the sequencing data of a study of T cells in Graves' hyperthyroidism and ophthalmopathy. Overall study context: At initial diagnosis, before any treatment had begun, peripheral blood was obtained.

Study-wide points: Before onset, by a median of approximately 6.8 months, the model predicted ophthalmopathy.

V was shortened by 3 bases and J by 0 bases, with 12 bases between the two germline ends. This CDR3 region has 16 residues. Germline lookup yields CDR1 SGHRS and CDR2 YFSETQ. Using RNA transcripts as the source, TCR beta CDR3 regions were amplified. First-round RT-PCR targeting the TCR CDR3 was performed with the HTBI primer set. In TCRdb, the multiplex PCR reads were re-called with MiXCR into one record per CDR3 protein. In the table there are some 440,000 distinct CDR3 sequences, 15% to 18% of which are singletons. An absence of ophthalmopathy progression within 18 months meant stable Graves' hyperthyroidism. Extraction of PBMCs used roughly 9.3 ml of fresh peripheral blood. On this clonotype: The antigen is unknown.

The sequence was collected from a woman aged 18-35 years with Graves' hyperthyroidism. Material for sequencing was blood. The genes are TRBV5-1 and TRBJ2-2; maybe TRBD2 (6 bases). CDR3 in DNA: TGCGCCAGCAGCTGGAGGGGCCAGTCGAACACCGGGGAGCTGTTTTTT. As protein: CASSWRGQSNTGELFF.